The count of the clone carrying this T cell receptor (beta chain) is one. The CDR3 runs to 12 residues. With 2 bases removed from V and 10 bases from J, the gap between germline ends came to 9 bases. The germline CDR1 and CDR2 sequences are MNHNS and SASEGT. Some clones are missing from TCRdb's copy, which holds only in-frame ones; the method was immunoSEQ multiplex PCR. The table shows 93,000 or so clones, with around 89% occurring only once. This entry comes from a study of control samples from healthy donors and cancer patients. Sequencing used PBMCs. The genes are TRBV6-1 and TRBJ2-1; maybe TRBD1 (5 bases). The receptor comes from a man between 60 and 75 years old with lung cancer. In DNA, the CDR3 is TGTGCCAGCAGTGAACAGGGATGGGAGCAGTTCTTC. Translated: CASSEQGWEQFF.